Sequencing of this T cell receptor (beta chain) was carried out in a study of cytomegalovirus exposure and HLA in healthy donors. Across the study: An earlier analysis identified approximately 120 million unique TCR beta sequences in about 170 million T cells. General study points: The study recorded 150 to 200 TCR beta chains that were cytomegalovirus-associated. A later analysis showed that HLA-associated TCR beta chains had undergone more clonal expansion than equally common others. According to an earlier analysis, most TCR beta V segments yielded productive rearrangements about 90% or about 30% of the time.

Primers: 60 Vbeta forward and 13 Jbeta reverse. Data came from immunoSEQ multiplex PCR; TCRdb stores just in-frame clones and leaves some out. Here the sample table reports around 88,000 clones. Concerning this clone: What it recognizes is unknown.

Germline trimming cut 4 bases from V and 12 bases from J; bases unmatched to any gene: 12. Per germline, CDR1 SGHRS and CDR2 YFSETQ. CDR3 length: 14 residues. Material: PBMCs. The gene calls are TRBV5-1 and TRBJ1-2; 10 bases agree with TRBD1. The sequence was collected from a girl aged 10-17 years in good health and CMV-seropositive. Here the CDR3 reads CASSPILGQGDHTF. Written as DNA, the CDR3 is TGCGCCAGCAGCCCGATCCTTGGACAGGGGGACCACACCTTC.